Listed here are 27 T cell receptor beta chains from one sample, sequenced in a study of T cells in Graves' hyperthyroidism and ophthalmopathy (dated 2019 in TCRdb). Libraries came from multiplex PCR. Sequencer: Illumina HiSeq 2000. The TCR beta CDR3 regions were amplified from RNA transcripts. For the first round of RT-PCR on the TCR CDR3, the HTBI primer set was used together with the Qiagen OneStep RT-PCR kit. Clones were called with MiXCR by TCRdb after fastp trimmed the public reads at Q25, and only in-frame beta chains were retained. Entries that share a CDR3 protein sequence are merged under the most common genes and DNA. For this sample the table gives 400,000 or so distinct CDR3 sequences, of which about 15% were detected only once. Roughly a fifth of the sample lies in the top ten. The sequenced material came from blood. The receptors derive from a woman aged 60-70 years with Graves' ophthalmopathy.

This chain uses TRBV5-1 with TRBJ2-1, with 9 bases aligning to TRBD2. The CDR3 is 14 amino acids. Germline-derived CDR1 and CDR2 are SGHRS and YFSETQ. With 0 bases clipped from V and 9 bases from J, the junction kept 4 bases outside the gene matches. The CDR3, as DNA: TGCGCCAGCAGCTTGGGTATAGCGGGAGTTGAGCAGTTCTTC. Translation: CASSLGIAGVEQFF.

This clonotype was counted many times. The V gene is TRBV28, the J gene TRBJ1-5; D is uncertain. CDR3 length equals 15 residues. From germline, CDR1 is MDHEN and CDR2 SYDVKM. V lost 3 bases to trimming and J lost 0 bases, with 9 bases between them. CDR3 sequence: CASSLSAVSNQPQHF. In DNA form, the CDR3 reads TGTGCCAGCAGTTTGTCTGCGGTTAGCAATCAGCCCCAGCATTTT.

This clonotype was detected only a few times. The rearrangement joins TRBV27 to TRBJ1-4, with unresolved D. Germline V gene data show CDR1 as MNHEY and CDR2 as SMNVEV (reference sequence). The ends were cut back, 0 bases at V and 8 bases at J, with 16 bases in the middle. CDR3 length equals 16 residues. The CDR3 bases are TGTGCCAGCAGTTTATCCCCCTCCCCCGAGGTCGAAAAACTGTTTTTT. Protein product: CASSLSPSPEVEKLFF. Supplemented by reference TRBV27 and TRBJ1-4, the full variable domain reads EAQVTQNPRYLITVTGKKLTVTCSQNMNHEYMSWYRQDPGLGLRQIYYSMNVEVTDKGDVPEGYKVSRKEKRNFPLILESPSPNQTSLYFCASSLSPSPEVEKLFFGSGTQLSVL.

This clonotype appeared many times. The rearrangement uses TRBV20-1 and TRBJ2-1; 8 positions match TRBD2. In germline, CDR1 is DFQATT, CDR2 SNEGSKA (reference sequence). The CDR3 consists of 15 residues. In DNA, the CDR3 is TGCAGCGAAAGAGCGGGAGTTCCCCCCTACAATGAGCAGTTCTTC. Translation gives CSERAGVPPYNEQFF.

CDR3 in DNA: TGTGCCAGCAGCCAAGTACGGTGGGACATGAACACTGAAGCTTTCTTT. It translates to CASSQVRWDMNTEAFF. The V gene is TRBV7-9, the J gene TRBJ1-1, with a tentative D call TRBD1 (6 bases). V shed 5 bases and J shed 0 bases, with 16 bases lying between them. CDR1 and CDR2 (germline): SEHNR, FQNEAQ (reference sequence). CDR3 length: 16 amino acids. The whole variable domain, filled in from reference TRBV7-9 and TRBJ1-1, reads DTGVSQNPRHKITKRGQNVTFRCDPISEHNRLYWYRQTLGQGPEFLTYFQNEAQLEKSRLLSDRFSAERPKGSFSTLEIQRTEQGDSAMYLCASSQVRWDMNTEAFFGQGTRLTVV.

The J gene is TRBJ2-1, the V gene TRBV30; possibly TRBD1 or TRBD2 for D (5 bases each). V shed 4 bases and J shed 0 bases, with 13 bases lying between them. The CDR3 consists of 15 residues. Germline CDR1 reads GTSNPN; CDR2 reads SVGIG (reference sequence). The CDR3 sequence: CAWKGGTSSYNEQFF. The CDR3 nucleotides are TGTGCCTGGAAAGGTGGGACCAGCTCCTACAATGAGCAGTTCTTC.

The table lists this clonotype with a few counts. The rearrangement joins TRBV5-4 to TRBJ2-1; weak D call: TRBD1 (6 bases). The CDR3 has 14 amino acids. The ends were cut back, 4 bases at V and 2 bases at J, with 10 bases in the middle. The germline CDR1 and CDR2 sequences are SGHNT and YYREEE (reference sequence). The chain's CDR3 is CASSSRTAYNEQFF. CDR3 nucleotide sequence: TGTGCCAGCAGCAGCCGGACAGCCTACAATGAGCAGTTCTTC.

This clonotype was detected ten times or more. CDR3 nucleotides: TGTGCCAGCAGCTTAACGAGAGGAGAGACCCAGTACTTC. Its translation is CASSLTRGETQYF. The chain links TRBV7-3 to TRBJ2-5; D uncertain. V was shortened by 0 bases and J by 4 bases, with 6 bases between the two germline ends. The V gene's germline CDR1 is SGHTA and CDR2 FQGTGA. This CDR3 spans 13 amino acids.

This clonotype was recorded a few times. The V and J genes are TRBV20-1 and TRBJ2-5, with 9 positions matching TRBD2. The V gene's germline CDR1 is DFQATT and CDR2 SNEGSKA (reference sequence). V lost 2 bases to trimming and J lost 1 base; unmatched junction nucleotides: 5. The CDR3 spans 15 residues. CDR3 sequence (DNA): TGCAGTGCTAGACCTCTAGCGGGATTCCAAGAGACCCAGTACTTC. It is translated as CSARPLAGFQETQYF.

This clonotype has at least ten counts. The chain combines TRBV5-1 with TRBJ2-7, with TRBD2 matching over 9 bases. This CDR3 contains 15 residues. V was pared by 7 bases and J by 1 base, with 9 bases of the junction left unmatched. Germline-derived CDR1 and CDR2 are SGHRS and YFSETQ. This CDR3 is CASRPGLAPSYEQYF. DNA of the CDR3: TGCGCCAGCCGCCCTGGACTAGCGCCATCCTACGAGCAGTACTTC.

The V gene is TRBV19, the J gene TRBJ2-3; no clear D gene. The CDR3 has 16 residues. V lost 6 bases to trimming and J lost 2 bases, with 18 bases between them. Germline lookup yields CDR1 LNHDA and CDR2 SQIVND (reference sequence). The CDR3 region is CASRAPTRRNTDTQYF. CDR3 sequence (DNA): TGTGCCAGTAGGGCGCCAACGCGCCGCAACACAGATACGCAGTATTTT.

This clonotype came up many times. The rearrangement uses TRBV3-1 and TRBJ2-7; weak D call: TRBD1 (5 bases). Trimming took 0 bases from V and 5 from J, leaving 17 bases between them. Germline V lookup: CDR1 LGHDT, CDR2 YNNKEL (reference sequence). This CDR3 has 16 amino acids. Here the CDR3 DNA reads TGTGCCAGCAGCCAAGATATGGCCGCCAGGGTCCACGAGCAGTACTTC. The encoded protein is CASSQDMAARVHEQYF.

The chain employs TRBV12-3 or TRBV12-4 and TRBJ2-3; 11 bases agree with TRBD2. Trimming at V came to 7 bases and at J to 3 bases, leaving 3 bases not matched to a gene. The CDR3 loop spans 14 amino acids. CDR3 residues: CASTIAGGTDTQYF. CDR3 nucleotides: TGTGCCAGCACTATAGCGGGAGGGACAGATACGCAGTATTTT.

This clonotype was observed many times. This sequence joins TRBV3-1 and TRBJ2-1; D unresolved. V was clipped by 1 base and J by 9 bases, with 10 bases between them. The CDR3 loop spans 13 amino acids. Germline loops: CDR1 LGHDT, CDR2 YNNKEL (reference sequence). The CDR3 region has the DNA TGTGCCAGCAGCCAAGCCCTAGAGGTTGAGCAGTTCTTC. It encodes CASSQALEVEQFF.

In this sample, this clonotype turned up many times. The genes are TRBV5-1 and TRBJ2-1, with a weak D call TRBD2 (6 bases). V lost 4 bases and J 1 base, leaving 9 bases between the germline ends. Germline-derived CDR1 and CDR2 are SGHRS and YFSETQ. The CDR3 contains 14 residues. CDR3 in amino acids: CASSRDLSYNEQFF. The CDR3 DNA reads as TGCGCCAGCAGCCGGGACTTGTCCTACAATGAGCAGTTCTTC. Based on the CDR3 plus reference TRBV5-1 and TRBJ2-1, the full variable domain is KAGVTQTPRYLIKTRGQQVTLSCSPISGHRSVSWYQQTPGQGLQFLFEYFSETQRNKGNFPGRFSGRQFSNSRSEMNVSTLELGDSALYLCASSRDLSYNEQFFGPGTRLTVL.

This clonotype was counted at least ten times. The chain couples TRBV30 to TRBJ2-1; 8 nucleotides agree with TRBD2. CDR3 length: 14 amino acids. V lost 0 bases, J lost 9 bases, and 7 bases stayed unmatched. CDR1 and CDR2 (germline): GTSNPN, SVGIG (reference sequence). CDR3 in amino acids: CAWSVSSGRSEQFF. The CDR3 nucleotides are TGTGCCTGGAGTGTATCGAGCGGGAGAAGTGAGCAGTTCTTC.

This clonotype was counted between two and nine times. The chain uses TRBV3-1 and TRBJ2-7; 10 bases match TRBD1. Germline CDR1 reads LGHDT; CDR2 reads YNNKEL (reference sequence). The V segment lost 5 bases and the J segment 7 bases; nucleotides outside the gene matches: 14. The CDR3 is 16 residues long. CDR3 sequence reads: CASSSVEGQGLAEQYF. The CDR3 nucleotides are TGTGCCAGCAGCTCCGTCGAGGGACAGGGGCTCGCGGAGCAGTACTTC.

This clonotype was recorded at least ten times. The chain carries TRBV5-1 and TRBJ1-5, with 7 positions matching TRBD1. The junction had 7 bases not matched to a gene; V was cut back by 0 bases and J by 7 bases. The CDR3 loop spans 15 amino acids. Per the germline V gene, CDR1 is SGHRS and CDR2 is YFSETQ. The CDR3 DNA reads TGCGCCAGCAGCTTGGGGGACAGTCTATACCAGCCCCAGCATTTT. Amino acid sequence: CASSLGDSLYQPQHF.

This clonotype was counted many times. The J gene is TRBJ2-7, the V gene TRBV7-8; tentatively, D is TRBD2 (5 bases). V lost 1 base, J lost 2 bases, and 15 bases lay in between. The CDR3 runs 16 residues. Germline V lookup: CDR1 SGHVS, CDR2 FQNEAQ. In nucleotides, the CDR3 is TGTGCCAGCAGCTTAGTGGGGAGCGGAGCCGCCTACGAGCAGTACTTC. This sequence encodes CASSLVGSGAAYEQYF.

This clonotype was seen repeatedly, ten times or more. The genes are TRBV6-6 and TRBJ2-7; 8 bases fit TRBD2. The CDR3 length is 16 residues. The trim removed 2 bases at V and 0 bases at J, leaving 6 bases unmatched. Germline V CDR1 and CDR2: MNHNY, SVGAGI (reference sequence). CDR3 coding DNA: TGTGCCAGCAGTTACCCAACTAGCGGCCCCTCCTACGAGCAGTACTTC. It encodes CASSYPTSGPSYEQYF.

At least ten counts were recorded for this clonotype. The chain couples TRBV6-1 to TRBJ1-1, with a weak D call TRBD1 (5 bases). V gave up 3 bases and J gave up 5 bases, with 13 bases separating them. CDR1 and CDR2 (germline): MNHNS, SASEGT. This CDR3 region has 14 residues. The CDR3 sequence: CASSEFQGGTEAFF. CDR3 nucleotides: TGTGCCAGCAGTGAGTTTCAGGGAGGAACTGAAGCTTTCTTT.

This clonotype was picked up a small number of times. This chain connects TRBV7-2 to TRBJ1-4; 8 bases map to TRBD1. Germline V gene lookup returns CDR1 SGHTA and CDR2 FQGNSA. This CDR3 has 14 amino acids. The trim removed 2 bases at V and 8 bases at J, leaving 4 bases unmatched. CDR3 loop: CASSLQGAHEKLFF. As DNA, the CDR3 is TGTGCCAGCAGCTTACAGGGGGCGCACGAAAAACTGTTTTTT. The full variable domain, rest sourced from reference TRBV7-2 and TRBJ1-4, is GAGVSQSPSNKVTEKGKDVELRCDPISGHTALYWYRQSLGQGLEFLIYFQGNSAPDKSGLPSDRFSAERTGGSVSTLTIQRTQQEDSAVYLCASSLQGAHEKLFFGSGTQLSVL.

Ten or more counts support this clonotype. The genes are TRBV20-1 and TRBJ2-3, with 16 bases fitting TRBD2. The CDR3 has 17 amino acids. The V and J ends lost 2 bases and 3 bases, in that order; junction bases with no gene match: 5. The V gene's germline CDR1 is DFQATT and CDR2 SNEGSKA (reference sequence). This CDR3 is CSARSSGLAGGTDTQYF. In DNA, the CDR3 is TGCAGTGCTAGATCGTCGGGACTAGCGGGAGGGACAGATACGCAGTATTTT.

This clonotype was detected a few times. The DNA of the CDR3 is TGTGCCAGCAGCCACGCGGACAGATCCTACAATGAGCAGTTCTTC. Its translation is CASSHADRSYNEQFF. The chain employs TRBV12-3 or TRBV12-4 and TRBJ2-1; a possible D gene is TRBD1 (6 bases). This CDR3 comprises 15 residues. Trimming left V 6 bases short and J 1 base short, with 13 bases between.

At least ten counts were recorded for this clonotype. The chain has TRBV15 and TRBJ2-1; D is perhaps TRBD2 (5 bases). V gave up 1 base and J gave up 9 bases, with 16 bases separating them. The CDR3 length is 15 residues. CDR1 and CDR2 (germline): LNHNV, YYDKDF (reference sequence). CDR3 coding DNA: TGTGCCACCAGCAGAGTCGGGCTAGCCGCCAGTGAGCAGTTCTTC. It codes for CATSRVGLAASEQFF.

This clonotype turned up a few times. The chain is built from TRBV19 and TRBJ2-1; TRBD2 aligns across 12 bases. The trim removed 8 bases at V and 9 bases at J, leaving 11 bases unmatched. The CDR3 has 15 residues. The germline V gene has CDR1 LNHDA and CDR2 SQIVND (reference sequence). The chain's CDR3 is CASGLAGTSRGEQFF. CDR3 DNA sequence: TGTGCCAGTGGACTAGCGGGAACTTCCCGGGGTGAGCAGTTCTTC.

The genes are TRBV30 and TRBJ2-5; 9 bases are shared with TRBD2. The junction had 18 bases not matched to a gene; V was cut back by 1 base and J by 3 bases. The germline gives CDR1 GTSNPN, CDR2 SVGIG (reference sequence). There are 19 residues in the CDR3. In nucleotides, the CDR3 is TGTGCCTGGAGTGGCTCCAGACTCGGGACTAGCCGCCCGGAAGAGACCCAGTACTTC. Translating it yields CAWSGSRLGTSRPEETQYF.